One and the same sample provided the 9 T cell receptor beta chains below, sequenced in a study of blood T cell repertoires in COVID-19. Libraries were prepared by immunoSEQ multiplex PCR; TCRdb keeps only in-frame clonotypes and omits some of them. The table lists some 220,000 clones, 85% to 95% of them singletons. Input material: peripheral blood. These receptor sequences come from a man aged 25-45 years with COVID-19, enrolled during active disease.

The chain combines TRBV5-3 with TRBJ2-7; 12 positions match TRBD2. TRBV5-3 falls under the ORF class, with uncertain function. CDR3 length equals 20 residues. With 3 bases clipped from V and 4 bases from J, the junction kept 20 bases outside the gene matches. The CDR3 DNA reads as TGTGCCAGAAGCTCAAAAAGGACTAGCGGGGAGTGTGTCCCAATTTACGAGCAGTACTTC. This gives the protein CARSSKRTSGECVPIYEQYF.

This clone was observed once. J is TRBJ1-2 and V is TRBV19, with D possibly TRBD1 on 6 matching bases. Per the germline V gene, CDR1 is LNHDA and CDR2 is SQIVND (reference sequence). This CDR3 has 15 residues. The germline V and J ends were trimmed by 4 bases and 5 bases, with 17 bases remaining between them. CDR3 nucleotide sequence: TGTGCCAGTAGTAGCCCCCCAGGGGATAGGTATGGCTACACCTTC. Residues: CASSSPPGDRYGYTF.

The chain uses TRBV28 and TRBJ1-6, with D maybe TRBD1 (5 bases). There are 13 residues in the CDR3. From germline, CDR1 is MDHEN and CDR2 SYDVKM. Between the trimmed V and J ends, which lost 5 bases and 15 bases, there was a span of 17 bases. CDR3 sequence: CASSPRAPSLLHF. In DNA, the CDR3 is TGTGCCAGCAGTCCCAGGGCCCCCTCCCTCCTCCACTTT.

V usage is TRBV7-6 and J usage is TRBJ2-5; the D gene is possibly TRBD1 (5 bases). The CDR3 has 14 residues. CDR1 and CDR2 from the germline V gene are SGHVS and FNYEAQ. The germline V and J ends were trimmed by 5 bases and 5 bases, with 15 bases remaining between them. The CDR3 loop is CASSTNQGSETQYF. The CDR3 nucleotides read TGTGCCAGCAGCACTAACCAGGGATCCGAGACCCAGTACTTC.

This chain uses TRBV12-3 or TRBV12-4 with TRBJ1-2, with D unclear. This CDR3 region has 13 residues. The V and J ends lost 3 bases and 7 bases respectively, with 12 bases between them. For the CDR3, the DNA is TGTGCCAGCAGTTTTCGAGGGTTGAGTGGCTACACCTTC. It translates to CASSFRGLSGYTF.

This chain connects TRBV2 to TRBJ1-1; the D gene is possibly TRBD1 (5 bases). CDR1 SNHLY and CDR2 FYNNEI come from the germline V gene. Trimming stripped 8 bases from V and 1 base from J, with 11 bases between. This CDR3 is 13 amino acids long. The CDR3: CASVGHSNTEAFF. CDR3 sequence (DNA): TGTGCCAGCGTAGGACACTCGAACACTGAAGCTTTCTTT.

This clone occurred a few times. The chain links TRBV9 to TRBJ2-2; D uncertain. With 3 bases removed from V and 4 bases from J, the gap between germline ends came to 10 bases. The CDR3 length is 14 residues. In germline, CDR1 is SGDLS, CDR2 YYNGEE. The CDR3 here is CASSEPPSTGELFF. CDR3 in DNA: TGTGCCAGCAGCGAGCCCCCGAGCACCGGGGAGCTGTTTTTT.

The gene calls are TRBV5-1 and TRBJ1-2; a weak D match, TRBD1 (6 bases). CDR1 and CDR2 (germline): SGHRS, YFSETQ. The V end was cut by 0 bases, the J end by 3 bases, with 12 bases between. The CDR3 has 15 residues. The DNA for the CDR3 is TGCGCCAGCAGCTTGGAGCCAGGGGTAGACTATGGCTACACCTTC. This sequence encodes CASSLEPGVDYGYTF.

The rearrangement links TRBV6-5 to TRBJ1-2; 8 bases align to TRBD1. The CDR3 totals 16 residues. V was pared by 2 bases and J by 0 bases, with 5 bases of the junction left unmatched. Germline V gene sequence: CDR1 MNHEY, CDR2 SVGAGI. The CDR3 region has the DNA TGTGCCAGCAGTTACACCCGACAGGGGACTAACTATGGCTACACCTTC. This encodes CASSYTRQGTNYGYTF.